The T cell receptor (beta chain) under discussion was sequenced for a study of vaccination and CD4 T cells after COVID-19 (dated by TCRdb to between 2021 and 2022). Broadly, across the study: Convalescent patients had a positive SARS-CoV-2 result on nasal swab PCR, and of these patients, nine had mild disease and one had severe disease. The convalescent cohort comprised six males and four females, including two Hispanic individuals, seven Caucasians, two Asians and one multiracial person. Participants got two doses of the Pfizer-BioNTech BNT162b2 vaccine (n=8) or two doses of the Moderna mRNA-1273 vaccine (n=2). Post-COVID blood samples from convalescent patients were collected a median of around 100 days after diagnosis, with a range of 35 to 161 days. Post-vaccine blood samples were obtained a median of around 74 days after the second vaccine dose, with a range of about 13 to 241 days. Culture stimuli were overlapping spike peptide pools from SARS-CoV-2 and from the common cold coronaviruses HCoV-NL63, HCoV-OC43 and HCoV-229E. Control cultures used a CEFX viral epitope pool as positive control, an HIV-1 Nef peptide pool as negative control, or no peptide. In some eleven COVID-19 convalescent patients and several infection-naive healthy vaccine recipients, researchers compared the spike-specific CD4+ TCR repertoire from before mRNA vaccination with the repertoire from after. The full study reports these points: In convalescent patients, nearly all vaccine-specific clones (304 of 307) were found to be mono-reactive for SARS-CoV-2 spike rather than cross-reactive with common cold coronaviruses. The median number of SARS-CoV-2-reactive clonotypes rose from about 19 after infection to roughly 38 after vaccination, but the change was not significant. In convalescent patients, a median approximately 86% of post-vaccine SARS-CoV-2-reactive clones were detected only after vaccination, suggesting vaccine-specific priming. Only a relatively small number of convalescent patients were included in the study, and early timepoints following natural infection were not analyzed.

Turning to this clonotype: Its binding antigen is unknown. Base qualities are not recorded, but no much larger clone differs from it by a single base.

In light of the paper, this sample's treatment or condition label describes: roughly ten-day PBMC culture with coronavirus spike peptide pools or control peptides (ViraFEST assay). The ViraFEST assay, used in the study, expanded antigen-specific T cells with peptide pools and then identified the expanded clonotypes through TCR sequencing. The convalescent patients' positive SARS-CoV-2 PCR tests were from March to December 2020, which was before the Alpha, Beta and Delta variants emerged in the United States. Each well held approximately 2 million PBMCs cultured in IMDM containing roughly 5.4% human AB serum and approximately 9.8 IU/ml IL-2, with 8 to 10 ug/ml peptide pools added. Half of the culture medium was replaced with fresh IL-2-containing medium on days 3 and 7. After 10 days of culture, CD4+ T cells were isolated by negative selection using the EasySep CD4+ T cell isolation kit. Ficoll-Paque Plus gradient centrifugation was used to isolate PBMCs from whole blood, and the isolated PBMCs were then either used fresh or cryopreserved at -140C. Triplicate wells were generally used for each culture condition.

Library preparation used PCR. DNA from cultured CD4+ T cells was subjected to TCR sequencing with the Oncomine TCR Beta short-read assay at the Johns Hopkins FTIC core. The QIAamp micro DNA kit was used to extract genomic DNA from the cultured CD4+ T cells. Oncomine TCR Beta libraries from cultured CD4+ T cells were pooled using unique dual indexes and sequenced on an Illumina iSeq 100. The authors processed their data as follows. Non-productive sequences were removed, and CDR3s that did not start with C, did not end with F or W, or were shorter than 7 amino acids were discarded. The MANAFEST web application was used to identify antigen-specific clonotypes by comparing peptide-stimulated wells against reference wells and other culture wells. An FDR below 0.05, an odds ratio above 5, and a productive frequency above 0.1% in at least two of three replicate wells were required for clones to be considered positive. A clonotype counted as cross-reactive if it showed significant expansion both in the SARS-CoV-2 spike wells and in at least one common cold coronavirus spike condition. Using R version 3.6.1, CDR3 homology was evaluated through Levenshtein distances (stringdist) along with unrooted phylogenetic trees (ape). In TCRdb, the public reads were trimmed at Q25 with fastp and aligned with MiXCR, with productive beta chains retained. Every entry covers one CDR3 protein and lists the most common genes and DNA from its rows. TCRdb assigned the V and J calls; the authors' analysis was not used. Within this sample are about 15,000 distinct CDR3 sequences, with roughly three fifths of them counted one time only. The ten biggest clones cover more than 4.5% of the sample.

Spanning cysteine to phenylalanine, the CDR3 consists of 13 amino acids. The read is trimmed to its CDR3 DNA, 39 bases read in frame from base 1. Looking up the germline V gene yields CDR1 SGHRS and CDR2 YFSETQ. The junction shows trimming of 4 bases on V and 4 bases on J, plus 8 bases between the germline ends. This sequence uses TRBV5-1 and TRBJ2-2; confidence is insufficient to name the D gene. This material consisted of CD4+ T cells from blood, cultured in vitro, taken after SARS-CoV-2 vaccination. This TCR was sampled from a human donor who had recovered from COVID-19. The nucleotides read TGCGCCAGCAGCCCTCTTAGCACCGGGGAGCTGTTTTTT. It encodes CASSPLSTGELFF.